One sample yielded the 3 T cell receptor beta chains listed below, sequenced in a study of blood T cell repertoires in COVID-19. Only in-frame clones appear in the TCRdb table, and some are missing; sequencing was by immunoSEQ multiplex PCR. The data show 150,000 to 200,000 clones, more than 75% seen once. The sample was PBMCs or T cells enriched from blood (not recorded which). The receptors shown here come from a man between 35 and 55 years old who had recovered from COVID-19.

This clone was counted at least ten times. CDR3 sequence reads: CASQGAAGANVLTF. DNA for the CDR3: TGTGCCTCGCAGGGGGCTGCTGGGGCCAACGTCCTGACTTTC. The J gene is TRBJ2-6, the V gene TRBV30; 8 nucleotides match TRBD1. CDR1 and CDR2 (germline): GTSNPN, SVGIG (reference sequence). CDR3 length: 14 residues. Unmatched junction bases numbered 4, after V lost 7 bases and J lost 2 bases.

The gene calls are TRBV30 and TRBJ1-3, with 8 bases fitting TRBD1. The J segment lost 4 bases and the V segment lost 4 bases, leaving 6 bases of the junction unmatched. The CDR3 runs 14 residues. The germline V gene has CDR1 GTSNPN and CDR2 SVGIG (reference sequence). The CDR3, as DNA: TGTGCCTGGAATGACAGGGGACGCGGAAACACCATATATTTT. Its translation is CAWNDRGRGNTIYF.

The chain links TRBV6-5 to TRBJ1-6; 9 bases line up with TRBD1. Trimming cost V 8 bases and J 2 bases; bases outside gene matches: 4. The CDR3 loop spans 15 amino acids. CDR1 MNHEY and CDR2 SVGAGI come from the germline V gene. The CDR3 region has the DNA TGTGCCAGCTGGGGACAGGGCCCCTATAATTCACCCCTCCACTTT. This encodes CASWGQGPYNSPLHF.